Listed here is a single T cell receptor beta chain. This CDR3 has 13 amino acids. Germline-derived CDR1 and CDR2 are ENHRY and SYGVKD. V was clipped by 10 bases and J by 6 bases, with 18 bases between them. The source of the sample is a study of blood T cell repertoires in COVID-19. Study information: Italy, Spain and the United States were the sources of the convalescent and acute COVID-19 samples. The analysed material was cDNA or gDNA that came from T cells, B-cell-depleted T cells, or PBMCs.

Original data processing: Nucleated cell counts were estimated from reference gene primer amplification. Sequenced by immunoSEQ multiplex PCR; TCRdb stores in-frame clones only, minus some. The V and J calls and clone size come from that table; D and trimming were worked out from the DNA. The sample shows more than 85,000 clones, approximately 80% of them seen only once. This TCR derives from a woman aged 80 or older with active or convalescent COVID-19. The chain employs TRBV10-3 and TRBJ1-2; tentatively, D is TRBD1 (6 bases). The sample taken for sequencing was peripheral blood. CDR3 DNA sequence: TGTGCCAACCAGGGGTATCTATCGGATGGCTACACCTTC. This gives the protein CANQGYLSDGYTF.